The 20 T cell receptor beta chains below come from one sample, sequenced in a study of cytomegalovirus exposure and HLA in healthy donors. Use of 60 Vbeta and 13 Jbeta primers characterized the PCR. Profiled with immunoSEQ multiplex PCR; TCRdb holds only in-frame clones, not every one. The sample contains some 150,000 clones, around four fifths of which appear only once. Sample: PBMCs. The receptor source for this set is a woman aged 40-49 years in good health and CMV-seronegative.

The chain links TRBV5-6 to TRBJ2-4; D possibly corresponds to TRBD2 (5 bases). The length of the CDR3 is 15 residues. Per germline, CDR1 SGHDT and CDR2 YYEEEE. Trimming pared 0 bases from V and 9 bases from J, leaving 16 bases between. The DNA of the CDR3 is TGTGCCAGCAGCTTGGGTCGCACCTCAGGAGGCATTCAGTACTTC. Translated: CASSLGRTSGGIQYF.

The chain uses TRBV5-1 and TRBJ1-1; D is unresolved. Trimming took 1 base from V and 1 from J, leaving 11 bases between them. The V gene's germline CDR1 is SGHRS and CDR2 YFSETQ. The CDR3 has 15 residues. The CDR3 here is CASSLSIERNTEAFF. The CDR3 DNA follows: TGCGCCAGCAGCTTGAGTATTGAGCGGAACACTGAAGCTTTCTTT. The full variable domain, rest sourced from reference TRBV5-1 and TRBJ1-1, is KAGVTQTPRYLIKTRGQQVTLSCSPISGHRSVSWYQQTPGQGLQFLFEYFSETQRNKGNFPGRFSGRQFSNSRSEMNVSTLELGDSALYLCASSLSIERNTEAFFGQGTRLTVV.

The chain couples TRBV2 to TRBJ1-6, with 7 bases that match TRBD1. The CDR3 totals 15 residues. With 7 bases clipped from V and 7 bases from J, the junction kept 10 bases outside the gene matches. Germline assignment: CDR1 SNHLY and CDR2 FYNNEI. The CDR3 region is CASMRTGTANSPLHF. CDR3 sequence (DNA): TGTGCCAGCATGAGAACCGGGACAGCCAATTCACCCCTCCACTTT.

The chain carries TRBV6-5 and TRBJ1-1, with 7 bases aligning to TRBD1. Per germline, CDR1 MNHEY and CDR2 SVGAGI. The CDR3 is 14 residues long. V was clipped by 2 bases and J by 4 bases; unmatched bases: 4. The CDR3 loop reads CASSYGQGGTEAFF. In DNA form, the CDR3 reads TGTGCCAGCAGTTACGGGCAGGGGGGCACTGAAGCTTTCTTT.

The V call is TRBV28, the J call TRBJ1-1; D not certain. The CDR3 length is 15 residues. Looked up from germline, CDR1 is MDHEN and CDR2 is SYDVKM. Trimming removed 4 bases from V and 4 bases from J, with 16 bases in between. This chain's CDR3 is CASSSNLGRITEAFF. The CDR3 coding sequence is TGTGCCAGCAGTTCGAACCTAGGGAGGATCACTGAAGCTTTCTTT.

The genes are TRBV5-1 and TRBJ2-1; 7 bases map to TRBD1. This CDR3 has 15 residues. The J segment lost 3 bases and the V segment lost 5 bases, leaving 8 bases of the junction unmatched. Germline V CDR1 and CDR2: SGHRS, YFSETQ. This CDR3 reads CASSSTGQSYNEQFF. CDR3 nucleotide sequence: TGCGCCAGCAGTTCTACGGGACAGAGCTACAATGAGCAGTTCTTC.

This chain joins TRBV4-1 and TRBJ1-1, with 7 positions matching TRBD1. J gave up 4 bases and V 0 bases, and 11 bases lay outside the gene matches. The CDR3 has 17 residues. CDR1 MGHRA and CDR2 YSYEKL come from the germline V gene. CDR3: CASSQETRVQGVTEAFF. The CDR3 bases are TGCGCCAGCAGCCAAGAGACCAGAGTTCAGGGGGTCACTGAAGCTTTCTTT.

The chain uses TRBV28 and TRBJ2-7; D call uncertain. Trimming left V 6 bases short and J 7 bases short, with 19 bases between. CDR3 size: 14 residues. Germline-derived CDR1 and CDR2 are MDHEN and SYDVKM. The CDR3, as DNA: TGTGCCAGCAGGCCCGGAAACAAAGTCGGGGAGCAGTACTTC. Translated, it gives CASRPGNKVGEQYF. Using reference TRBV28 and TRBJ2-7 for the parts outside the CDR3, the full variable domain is DVKVTQSSRYLVKRTGEKVFLECVQDMDHENMFWYRQDPGLGLRLIYFSYDVKMKEKGDIPEGYSVSREKKERFSLILESASTNQTSMYLCASRPGNKVGEQYFGPGTRLTVT.

The DNA for the CDR3 is TGTGCCAGCAGCGTAAGTCTGGACAGGGCTTTCTATGGCTACACCTTC. Translating gives CASSVSLDRAFYGYTF. The chain links TRBV9 to TRBJ1-2; TRBD1 matches 8 bases. V was clipped by 1 base and J by 4 bases; unmatched bases: 9. The germline gives CDR1 SGDLS, CDR2 YYNGEE. The CDR3 has 16 residues.

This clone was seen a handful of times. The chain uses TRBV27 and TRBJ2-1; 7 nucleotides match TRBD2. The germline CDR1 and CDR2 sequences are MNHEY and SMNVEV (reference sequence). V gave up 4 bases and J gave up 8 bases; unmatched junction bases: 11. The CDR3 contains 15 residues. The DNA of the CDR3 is TGTGCCAGCAGTTCCCGACTAGCCACCATTCATGAGCAGTTCTTC. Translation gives CASSSRLATIHEQFF.

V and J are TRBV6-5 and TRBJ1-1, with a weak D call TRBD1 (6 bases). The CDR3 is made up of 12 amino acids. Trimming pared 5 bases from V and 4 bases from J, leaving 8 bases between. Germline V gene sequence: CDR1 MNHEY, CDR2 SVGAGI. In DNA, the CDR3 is TGTGCCAGCAGTACAGGGATCACTGAAGCTTTCTTT. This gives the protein CASSTGITEAFF.

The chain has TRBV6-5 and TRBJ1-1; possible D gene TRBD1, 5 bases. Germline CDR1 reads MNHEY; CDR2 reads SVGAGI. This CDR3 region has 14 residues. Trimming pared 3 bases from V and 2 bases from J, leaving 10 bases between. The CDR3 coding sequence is TGTGCCAGCAGTTATAGGGGTCACAACACTGAAGCTTTCTTT. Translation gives CASSYRGHNTEAFF.

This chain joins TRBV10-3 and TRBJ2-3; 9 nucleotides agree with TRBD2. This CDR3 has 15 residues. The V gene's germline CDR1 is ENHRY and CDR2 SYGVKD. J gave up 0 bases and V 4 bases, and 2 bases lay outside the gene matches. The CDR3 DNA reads TGTGCCATCAGTGGCCTAGCGGGGAGCACAGATACGCAGTATTTT. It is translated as CAISGLAGSTDTQYF.

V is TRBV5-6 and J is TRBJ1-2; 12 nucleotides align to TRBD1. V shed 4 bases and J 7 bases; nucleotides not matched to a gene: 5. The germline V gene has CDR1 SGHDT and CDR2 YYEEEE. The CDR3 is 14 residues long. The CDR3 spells CASSRDRGQRGYTF. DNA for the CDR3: TGTGCCAGCAGCAGGGACAGGGGGCAACGTGGCTACACCTTC.

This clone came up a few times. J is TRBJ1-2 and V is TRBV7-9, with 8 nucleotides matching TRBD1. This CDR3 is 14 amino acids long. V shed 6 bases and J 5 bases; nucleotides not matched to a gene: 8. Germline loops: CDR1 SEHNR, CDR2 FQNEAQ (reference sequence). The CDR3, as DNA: TGTGCCAGCAGTTCTCAGGGGGCAGAGTATGGCTACACCTTC. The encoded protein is CASSSQGAEYGYTF.

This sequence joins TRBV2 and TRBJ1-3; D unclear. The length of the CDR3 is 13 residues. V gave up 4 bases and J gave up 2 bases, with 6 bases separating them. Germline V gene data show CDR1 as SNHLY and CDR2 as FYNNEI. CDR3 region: CASSVVAGNTIYF. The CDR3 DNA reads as TGTGCCAGCAGTGTAGTCGCTGGAAACACCATATATTTT. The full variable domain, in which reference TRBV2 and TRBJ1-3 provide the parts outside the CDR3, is EPEVTQTPSHQVTQMGQEVILRCVPISNHLYFYWYRQILGQKVEFLVSFYNNEISEKSEIFDDQFSVERPDGSNFTLKIRSTKLEDSAMYFCASSVVAGNTIYFGEGSWLTVV.

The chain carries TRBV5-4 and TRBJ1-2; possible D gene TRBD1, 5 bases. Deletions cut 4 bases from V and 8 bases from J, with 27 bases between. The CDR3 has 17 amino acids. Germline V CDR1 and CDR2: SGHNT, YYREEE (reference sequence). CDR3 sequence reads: CASSPASRAPPVRGYTF. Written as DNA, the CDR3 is TGTGCCAGCAGCCCCGCGAGCAGGGCCCCTCCCGTACGGGGCTACACCTTC.

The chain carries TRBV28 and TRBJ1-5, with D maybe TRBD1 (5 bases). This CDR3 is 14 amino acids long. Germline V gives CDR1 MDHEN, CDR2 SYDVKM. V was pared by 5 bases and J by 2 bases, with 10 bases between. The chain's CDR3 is CASSAETGNQPQHF. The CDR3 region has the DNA TGTGCCAGCAGTGCTGAGACAGGCAATCAGCCCCAGCATTTT.

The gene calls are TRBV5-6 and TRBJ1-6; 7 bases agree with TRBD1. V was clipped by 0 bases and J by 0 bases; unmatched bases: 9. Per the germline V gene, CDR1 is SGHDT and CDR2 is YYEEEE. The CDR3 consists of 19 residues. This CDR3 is CASSLVGQAVSSYNSPLHF. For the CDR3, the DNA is TGTGCCAGCAGCTTGGTAGGACAGGCCGTTAGCTCCTATAATTCACCCCTCCACTTT.

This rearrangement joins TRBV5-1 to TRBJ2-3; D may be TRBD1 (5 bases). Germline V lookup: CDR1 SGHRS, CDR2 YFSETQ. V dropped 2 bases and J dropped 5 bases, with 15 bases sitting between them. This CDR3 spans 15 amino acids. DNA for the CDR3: TGCGCCAGCAGCTTTCGGCTAAACCAGGGAGATACGCAGTATTTT. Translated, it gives CASSFRLNQGDTQYF.